This T cell receptor (beta chain) is drawn from a study of blood T cell repertoires in COVID-19. In the study overall: Samples taken during acute and convalescent COVID-19 were collected in the United States, Italy and Spain. Sources were T cells, B-cell-depleted T cells, or PBMCs; the material itself was cDNA or gDNA.

Some clones are missing from TCRdb's copy, which holds only in-frame ones; the method was immunoSEQ multiplex PCR. The sample lists more than 300,000 clones, around 87% occurring once. This CDR3 is 16 amino acids long. The junction had 5 bases not matched to a gene; V was cut back by 0 bases and J by 3 bases. The germline V gene has CDR1 LGHDT and CDR2 YNNKEL (reference sequence). Seattle participants joined during active infection and were tracked over time. Sequenced input: peripheral blood. The chain uses TRBV3-1 (or the pseudogene TRBV3-2) and TRBJ2-1, with 7 bases matching TRBD2. The TCR comes from a middle-aged woman with COVID-19, enrolled during active disease. The CDR3 spells CASSQEGLAVYNEQFF. In DNA, the CDR3 is TGTGCCAGCAGCCAAGAAGGCCTAGCGGTCTACAATGAGCAGTTCTTC.